This passage covers 31 T cell receptor beta chains from one sample sequenced in a study of control samples from healthy donors and cancer patients. Here immunoSEQ multiplex PCR was the method, and the copy in TCRdb shows in-frame clones only, minus some. There are about 170,000 clones in the sample; roughly 91% occur only once, and 1.5% lies in the top ten. The sample comprised blood. The receptors were gathered from a woman aged 30 to 39 in good health.

The chain is built from TRBV7-2 and TRBJ2-7, with 15 positions matching TRBD2. The CDR3 sequence is 15 residues long. The junction had 2 bases not matched to a gene; V was cut back by 5 bases and J by 3 bases. Germline V gene lookup returns CDR1 SGHTA and CDR2 FQGNSA. In nucleotides, the CDR3 is TGTGCCAGCAGCGAGGGACTAGCGGGAGGCTACGAGCAGTACTTC. Protein sequence: CASSEGLAGGYEQYF.

J is TRBJ2-5 and V is TRBV11-2; D perhaps matches TRBD2 (5 bases). This CDR3 spans 14 amino acids. Looked up from germline, CDR1 is SGHAT and CDR2 is FQNNGV. The V end lost 7 bases, the J end lost 1 base, and 13 bases lay between the germline ends. DNA of the CDR3: TGTGCCAGCACTGGGAGCGGTCTCCAAGAGACCCAGTACTTC. Its protein is CASTGSGLQETQYF.

J is TRBJ1-1 and V is TRBV5-1; D is unresolved. The CDR3 runs to 13 residues. The germline V gene encodes CDR1 SGHRS and CDR2 YFSETQ. The V end lost 0 bases, the J end lost 3 bases, and 6 bases lay between the germline ends. This CDR3 reads CASSLELYTEAFF. As DNA, the CDR3 is TGCGCCAGCAGCTTGGAACTGTACACTGAAGCTTTCTTT. Full variable domain (remainder filled in from reference TRBV5-1 and TRBJ1-1): KAGVTQTPRYLIKTRGQQVTLSCSPISGHRSVSWYQQTPGQGLQFLFEYFSETQRNKGNFPGRFSGRQFSNSRSEMNVSTLELGDSALYLCASSLELYTEAFFGQGTRLTVV.

As concerns this clone: Other DNA sequences in this specimen translate into the identical CDR3. The gene calls are TRBV3-1 (or the pseudogene TRBV3-2) and TRBJ1-4, with D perhaps TRBD1 (5 bases). Trimming stripped 3 bases from V and 0 bases from J, with 11 bases between. The CDR3 totals 16 residues. The germline V gene has CDR1 LGHDT and CDR2 YNNKEL (reference sequence). In nucleotides, the CDR3 is TGTGCCAGCAGCCAGGGACGGCTTGCAACTAATGAAAAACTGTTTTTT. Amino acids: CASSQGRLATNEKLFF.

The chain has TRBV6-1 and TRBJ2-1; no clear D. This CDR3 contains 14 residues. V shed 1 base and J shed 6 bases, with 10 bases lying between them. Germline values: CDR1 MNHNS, CDR2 SASEGT. This CDR3 reads CASSEDKIRNEQFF. The CDR3 DNA reads TGTGCCAGCAGTGAAGACAAAATACGCAATGAGCAGTTCTTC.

This clone was picked up one time. The chain has TRBV7-2 and TRBJ2-7, with TRBD1 identical over 8 bases. With V trimmed by 5 bases and J by 1 base, 1 base remained unmatched. CDR1 and CDR2 (germline): SGHTA, FQGNSA. The CDR3 covers 13 residues. CDR3 DNA sequence: TGTGCCAGCAGCCGGGACAGGTCCTACGAGCAGTACTTC. This sequence encodes CASSRDRSYEQYF.

V is TRBV9 and J is TRBJ2-5; TRBD1 aligns across 7 bases. This CDR3 contains 14 residues. The J segment lost 2 bases and the V segment lost 1 base, leaving 2 bases of the junction unmatched. CDR1 and CDR2 (germline): SGDLS, YYNGEE. The CDR3 here is CASSVWDSQETQYF. The CDR3 bases are TGTGCCAGCAGCGTATGGGACAGTCAAGAGACCCAGTACTTC.

V is TRBV5-1 and J is TRBJ2-3; 13 nucleotides align to TRBD2. Unmatched junction bases numbered 9, after V lost 2 bases and J lost 0 bases. Per the germline V gene, CDR1 is SGHRS and CDR2 is YFSETQ. This CDR3 spans 19 amino acids. CDR3 loop: CASSFRGLAGRTSTDTQYF. In nucleotides, the CDR3 is TGCGCCAGCAGCTTTAGGGGACTAGCGGGGAGAACTAGCACAGATACGCAGTATTTT.

V and J are TRBV6-1 and TRBJ2-2; TRBD1 or TRBD2 may be the D gene (5 bases each). CDR1 MNHNS and CDR2 SASEGT come from the germline V gene. V dropped 1 base and J dropped 3 bases, with 6 bases sitting between them. The CDR3 is 14 residues long. CDR3 sequence reads: CASSEVGDTGELFF. The DNA of the CDR3 is TGTGCCAGCAGTGAAGTGGGGGACACCGGGGAGCTGTTTTTT.

Judged by abundance, this clone is medium-sized (0.01 to 0.1%). The chain links TRBV4-2 to TRBJ2-7, with TRBD2 matching over 15 bases. J was trimmed by 7 bases and V by 0 bases; bases with no gene match: 4. In germline, CDR1 is LGHNA, CDR2 YNFKEQ. The CDR3 has 16 amino acids. The CDR3 sequence is CASSQDGLAGGFEQYF. The CDR3 nucleotides read TGTGCCAGCAGCCAAGATGGACTAGCGGGAGGGTTTGAGCAGTACTTC.

In this sample, this clone turned up once. The gene calls are TRBV7-2 and TRBJ1-4, with a weak D call TRBD1 (5 bases). Between the trimmed V and J ends, which lost 5 bases and 8 bases, there was a span of 12 bases. The length of the CDR3 is 13 residues. Germline V lookup: CDR1 SGHTA, CDR2 FQGNSA. CDR3 loop: CASSADNREKLFF. The DNA for the CDR3 is TGTGCCAGCAGCGCGGACAATCGGGAAAAACTGTTTTTT.

V and J are TRBV12-5 and TRBJ2-5, with TRBD1 as a possible D gene (5 bases). Germline V gene data show CDR1 as LGHNT and CDR2 as FRNRAP. V was cut by 0 bases and J by 5 bases, with 13 bases left in between. CDR3 length: 15 residues. CDR3 sequence: CASGLVQGVSETQYF. CDR3 DNA: TGTGCTAGTGGTTTGGTACAAGGGGTTAGCGAGACCCAGTACTTC.

This chain joins TRBV11-3 and TRBJ2-1; D remains ambiguous. The CDR3 totals 11 residues. Germline lookup yields CDR1 SGHNT and CDR2 YENEEA. The V and J ends lost 5 bases and 8 bases respectively, with 7 bases between them. CDR3 loop: CASSPRYEQFF. The CDR3 DNA is TGTGCCAGCAGCCCTAGGTATGAGCAGTTCTTC.

The rearrangement links TRBV7-9 to TRBJ2-1; 12 nucleotides align to TRBD2. The CDR3 is 14 residues long. In germline, CDR1 is SEHNR, CDR2 FQNEAQ (reference sequence). After removal of 5 bases from V and 4 bases from J, the junction contained 0 bases not matched to a gene. CDR3 region: CASSTSGGYNEQFF. In nucleotides, the CDR3 is TGTGCCAGCAGCACTAGCGGGGGGTACAATGAGCAGTTCTTC.

The V and J genes are TRBV24-1 and TRBJ1-4; 8 bases are a match to TRBD1. CDR3 length: 13 amino acids. CDR1 KGHDR and CDR2 SFDVKD come from the germline V gene. After removal of 4 bases from V and 8 bases from J, the junction contained 2 bases not matched to a gene. The CDR3 loop reads CATSEGTGEKLFF. In nucleotides, the CDR3 is TGTGCCACCAGTGAGGGGACAGGAGAAAAACTGTTTTTT.

The V gene is TRBV7-8, the J gene TRBJ2-3, with 7 nucleotides matching TRBD1. V lost 5 bases, J lost 1 base, and 6 bases stayed unmatched. CDR3 size: 15 residues. CDR1 and CDR2 from the germline V gene are SGHVS and FQNEAQ. The CDR3 reads CASSDRVRGTDTQYF. The CDR3 region has the DNA TGTGCCAGCAGCGACAGGGTAAGGGGCACAGATACGCAGTATTTT.

Concerning this clone: This specimen includes other DNA sequences encoding the same CDR3. V is TRBV5-1 and J is TRBJ2-6, with D perhaps matching TRBD1 (6 bases). The CDR3 is 15 amino acids. From germline, CDR1 is SGHRS and CDR2 YFSETQ. V was clipped by 2 bases and J by 0 bases, with 6 bases between them. DNA for the CDR3: TGCGCCAGCAGCTTAGGGGGCTCTGGGGCCAACGTCCTGACTTTC. It is translated as CASSLGGSGANVLTF.

The chain links TRBV5-1 to TRBJ1-2, with D perhaps TRBD1 (5 bases). V lost 4 bases to trimming and J lost 0 bases, with 10 bases between them. The CDR3 has 14 residues. Germline CDR1 reads SGHRS; CDR2 reads YFSETQ. The chain's CDR3 is CASSNQGPNYGYTF. The CDR3 DNA is TGCGCCAGCAGCAATCAGGGACCTAACTATGGCTACACCTTC.

This sequence joins TRBV15 and TRBJ2-4; D perhaps matches TRBD1 (6 bases). The CDR3 sequence is 19 residues long. Looked up from germline, CDR1 is LNHNV and CDR2 is YYDKDF (reference sequence). The V end lost 0 bases, the J end lost 0 bases, and 18 bases lay between the germline ends. CDR3 coding DNA: TGTGCCACCAGCAGAGATTCGGCAGGGGCCGAGCTAGCCAAAAACATTCAGTACTTC. Translating gives CATSRDSAGAELAKNIQYF.

The genes are TRBV9 and TRBJ2-1; 14 nucleotides align to TRBD2. This CDR3 has 15 amino acids. Germline CDR1 SGDLS, CDR2 YYNGEE. V lost 4 bases, J lost 8 bases, and 5 bases stayed unmatched. The CDR3 nucleotides read TGTGCCAGCAGCCCGGGGACTAGCGGGAGACATGAGCAGTTCTTC. This codes for CASSPGTSGRHEQFF.

The rearrangement joins TRBV27 to TRBJ1-2; TRBD1 matches at 7 bases. With V trimmed by 8 bases and J by 4 bases, 4 bases remained unmatched. Germline V gene lookup returns CDR1 MNHEY and CDR2 SMNVEV (reference sequence). CDR3 length: 12 residues. The CDR3 here is CASGTGAYGYTF. CDR3 coding DNA: TGTGCCAGCGGTACAGGGGCCTATGGCTACACCTTC.

This sequence joins TRBV6-1 and TRBJ2-1, with D perhaps matching TRBD1 (6 bases). Trimming left V 3 bases short and J 6 bases short, with 9 bases between. Looked up from germline, CDR1 is MNHNS and CDR2 is SASEGT. This CDR3 region has 13 residues. CDR3 amino acids: CASSDMDSNEQFF. The DNA of the CDR3 is TGTGCCAGCAGTGATATGGACAGCAATGAGCAGTTCTTC.

This clone is a singleton in its sample. Other DNA sequences within the sample encode an identical CDR3. The J gene is TRBJ1-1, the V gene TRBV5-1; no reliable D call. Trimming pared 2 bases from V and 1 base from J, leaving 6 bases between. The CDR3 runs 13 residues. The germline gives CDR1 SGHRS, CDR2 YFSETQ. In nucleotides, the CDR3 is TGCGCCAGCAGCTTCGGCGGGAACACTGAAGCTTTCTTT. It encodes CASSFGGNTEAFF. Full variable domain (rest looked up from reference TRBV5-1 and TRBJ1-1): KAGVTQTPRYLIKTRGQQVTLSCSPISGHRSVSWYQQTPGQGLQFLFEYFSETQRNKGNFPGRFSGRQFSNSRSEMNVSTLELGDSALYLCASSFGGNTEAFFGQGTRLTVV.

This rearrangement joins TRBV19 to TRBJ1-6; possibly TRBD1 for D (6 bases). The CDR3 is 14 residues long. V dropped 6 bases and J dropped 7 bases, with 13 bases sitting between them. Germline CDR1 reads LNHDA; CDR2 reads SQIVND (reference sequence). The CDR3 region has the DNA TGTGCCAGTAGACCCGGGGGCACGAATTCACCCCTCCACTTT. Protein sequence: CASRPGGTNSPLHF.

V usage is TRBV10-3 and J usage is TRBJ1-1; possibly TRBD1 for D (5 bases). CDR1 is ENHRY, CDR2 SYGVKD, per germline. CDR3 length equals 12 residues. Trimming took 11 bases from V and 1 from J, leaving 11 bases between them. The CDR3, as DNA: TGTGCCCTCCGGGACTGGAACACTGAAGCTTTCTTT. Protein: CALRDWNTEAFF.

V is TRBV28 and J is TRBJ1-4, with TRBD1 as a possible D gene (6 bases). The CDR3 consists of 12 residues. The V gene lost 8 bases and the J gene lost 8 bases, with 12 bases spanning the gap. Per germline, CDR1 MDHEN and CDR2 SYDVKM. The CDR3 here is CASGGRGEKLFF. As DNA, the CDR3 is TGTGCCAGCGGGGGGCGGGGCGAAAAACTGTTTTTT.

The chain recombines TRBV29-1 with TRBJ1-2; 9 bases line up with TRBD1. V shed 6 bases, J shed 4 bases, and the junction held 0 bases outside the gene matches. The germline V gene encodes CDR1 SQVTM and CDR2 ANQGSEA. The CDR3 totals 11 residues. Here the CDR3 reads CSVTGGYGYTF. CDR3 in DNA: TGCAGCGTGACAGGGGGCTATGGCTACACCTTC.

The V and J genes are TRBV3-1 (or the pseudogene TRBV3-2) and TRBJ1-5, with TRBD1 identical over 9 bases. Germline CDR1 is LGHDT and CDR2 is YNNKEL (reference sequence). V lost 0 bases, J lost 4 bases, and 1 base stayed unmatched. The CDR3 extends over 15 amino acids. For the CDR3, the DNA is TGTGCCAGCAGCCAAGATGGGACAGGGAATCAGCCCCAGCATTTT. Its translation: CASSQDGTGNQPQHF.

This clone was found many times. The sample has other DNA sequences that encode this CDR3 too. The chain uses TRBV27 and TRBJ2-7; either TRBD1 or TRBD2 may supply D (5 bases each). The CDR3 covers 13 residues. The V end lost 3 bases, the J end lost 0 bases, and 6 bases lay between the germline ends. The V gene's germline CDR1 is MNHEY and CDR2 SMNVEV (reference sequence). In DNA form, the CDR3 reads TGTGCCAGCAGTTTGGGGGACTCCTACGAGCAGTACTTC. This translates into CASSLGDSYEQYF.

The chain recombines TRBV7-9 with TRBJ2-1, with D unresolved. Looked up from germline, CDR1 is SEHNR and CDR2 is FQNEAQ (reference sequence). The CDR3 runs 12 residues. The ends were cut back, 5 bases at V and 6 bases at J, with 8 bases in the middle. CDR3 in amino acids: CASSPQANEQFF. The CDR3 DNA reads as TGTGCCAGCAGCCCACAAGCCAATGAGCAGTTCTTC.

This clone was recorded only once. The chain links TRBV9 to TRBJ1-6; 7 nucleotides agree with TRBD1. The germline V gene encodes CDR1 SGDLS and CDR2 YYNGEE. The CDR3 contains 14 residues. V shed 3 bases, J shed 7 bases, and the junction held 4 bases outside the gene matches. Here the CDR3 DNA reads TGTGCCAGCAGCGACGACAGGGCCAATTCACCCCTCCACTTT. Translated: CASSDDRANSPLHF.